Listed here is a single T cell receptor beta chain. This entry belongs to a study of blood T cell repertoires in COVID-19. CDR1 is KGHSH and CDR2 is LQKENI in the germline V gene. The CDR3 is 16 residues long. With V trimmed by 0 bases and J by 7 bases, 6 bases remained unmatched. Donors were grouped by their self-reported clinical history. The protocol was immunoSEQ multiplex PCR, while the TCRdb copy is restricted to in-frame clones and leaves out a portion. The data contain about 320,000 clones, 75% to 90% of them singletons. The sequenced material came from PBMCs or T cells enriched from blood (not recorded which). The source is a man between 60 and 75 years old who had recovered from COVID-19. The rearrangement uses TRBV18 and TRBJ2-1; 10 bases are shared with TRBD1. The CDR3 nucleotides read TGTGCCAGCTCACCACCGACAGGGGGCGCGGAAAATGAGCAGTTCTTC. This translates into CASSPPTGGAENEQFF.